A selection of T cell receptor beta chains follows, all from one sample in a study of T cells in Graves' hyperthyroidism and ophthalmopathy. Via MiXCR, TCRdb re-called the multiplex PCR reads, giving one row per CDR3 protein. The table includes 400,000 to 550,000 distinct CDR3 sequences, approximately 25% detected once. Material: blood. All receptors come from a woman in her twenties or thirties with Graves' ophthalmopathy. Each CDR3 is given with its conserved first and last residue. Fields, in order: clone size, V gene, J gene, D gene, CDR3 protein, CDR3 DNA. The D gene is left open where the match is weak. For some rows the clone size is stated as once, few or many, or as a class when expanded; others skip it.

clone_size: NA
v_call: TRBV12-3/TRBV12-4
j_call: TRBJ2-7
d_call: NA
cdr3_aa: CASSFVSGYEQYF
cdr3_nt: TGTGCCAGCAGTTTTGTGTCTGGGTACGAGCAGTACTTC

clone_size: many
v_call: TRBV2
j_call: TRBJ2-2
d_call: TRBD2
cdr3_aa: CASGGLAMNTGELFF
cdr3_nt: TGTGCCAGCGGTGGACTAGCGATGAACACCGGGGAGCTGTTTTTT

clone_size: many
v_call: TRBV28
j_call: TRBJ1-2
d_call: TRBD1
cdr3_aa: CASNPNPGQGIGGYTF
cdr3_nt: TGTGCCAGCAATCCAAATCCGGGACAGGGGATCGGTGGCTACACCTTC

clone_size: few
v_call: TRBV18
j_call: TRBJ1-6
d_call: NA
cdr3_aa: CASSPPGQGLSPLHF
cdr3_nt: TGTGCCAGCTCACCACCGGGGCAGGGGCTCTCACCCCTCCACTTT

clone_size: few
v_call: TRBV7-2
j_call: TRBJ1-5
d_call: NA
cdr3_aa: CASSLWTDYRPLHF
cdr3_nt: TGTGCCAGCAGCTTATGGACGGACTATCGGCCCCTGCATTTT

clone_size: many
v_call: TRBV2
j_call: TRBJ2-7
d_call: NA
cdr3_aa: CASSDLGEQYF
cdr3_nt: TGTGCCAGCAGTGACCTGGGTGAGCAGTACTTC

clone_size: NA
v_call: TRBV4-2
j_call: TRBJ2-7
d_call: NA
cdr3_aa: CASSQWIPAYEQYF
cdr3_nt: TGTGCCAGCAGCCAATGGATTCCAGCCTACGAGCAGTACTTC

clone_size: many
v_call: TRBV20-1
j_call: TRBJ1-2
d_call: NA
cdr3_aa: CSATAGPYGYTF
cdr3_nt: TGCAGTGCTACCGCAGGGCCCTATGGCTACACCTTC

clone_size: many
v_call: TRBV12-3/TRBV12-4
j_call: TRBJ1-1
d_call: NA
cdr3_aa: CASRQGTEEAFF
cdr3_nt: TGTGCCAGCAGACAGGGTACGGAGGAAGCTTTCTTT

clone_size: many
v_call: TRBV20-1
j_call: TRBJ2-5
d_call: TRBD1
cdr3_aa: CSASRQGKETQYF
cdr3_nt: TGCAGTGCCTCAAGACAGGGAAAAGAGACCCAGTACTTC

clone_size: NA
v_call: TRBV7-2
j_call: TRBJ1-2
d_call: NA
cdr3_aa: CASSLVRGYNYGYTF
cdr3_nt: TGTGCCAGCAGCTTAGTCCGGGGCTATAACTATGGCTACACCTTC

clone_size: NA
v_call: TRBV6-1
j_call: TRBJ2-5
d_call: TRBD2
cdr3_aa: CASSEASGGYQETQYF
cdr3_nt: TGTGCCAGCAGTGAAGCTAGCGGGGGGTACCAAGAGACCCAGTACTTC

clone_size: few
v_call: TRBV28
j_call: TRBJ2-4
d_call: TRBD2
cdr3_aa: CASSSGGGADIQYF
cdr3_nt: TGTGCCAGCAGTTCTGGCGGGGGGGCGGACATTCAGTACTTC

clone_size: many
v_call: TRBV29-1
j_call: TRBJ1-2
d_call: NA
cdr3_aa: CSVEWSGLYGYTF
cdr3_nt: TGCAGCGTTGAATGGTCCGGGCTATATGGCTACACCTTC

clone_size: many
v_call: TRBV6-5
j_call: TRBJ2-5
d_call: TRBD2
cdr3_aa: CASRGSGVKQETQYF
cdr3_nt: TGTGCCAGCAGGGGTAGCGGGGTCAAACAAGAGACCCAGTACTTC

clone_size: NA
v_call: TRBV15
j_call: TRBJ2-6
d_call: NA
cdr3_aa: CATSKEGVVSGANVLTF
cdr3_nt: TGTGCCACCAGCAAAGAGGGTGTAGTCTCTGGGGCCAACGTCCTGACTTTC

clone_size: many
v_call: TRBV27
j_call: TRBJ2-6
d_call: NA
cdr3_aa: CASSFLSSGANVLTF
cdr3_nt: TGTGCCAGCAGTTTTTTGAGCTCTGGGGCCAACGTCCTGACTTTC

clone_size: many
v_call: TRBV2
j_call: TRBJ2-5
d_call: NA
cdr3_aa: CASSAGWSPETQYF
cdr3_nt: TGTGCCAGCAGTGCAGGGTGGTCCCCAGAGACCCAGTACTTC

clone_size: many
v_call: TRBV20-1
j_call: TRBJ1-1
d_call: NA
cdr3_aa: CSEYRAMNTEAFF
cdr3_nt: TGCAGTGAGTATAGGGCTATGAACACTGAAGCTTTCTTT

clone_size: many
v_call: TRBV5-1
j_call: TRBJ2-7
d_call: NA
cdr3_aa: CASYQAGVPYEQYF
cdr3_nt: TGCGCCAGCTACCAGGCAGGGGTACCCTACGAGCAGTACTTC

clone_size: few
v_call: TRBV7-3
j_call: TRBJ2-2
d_call: NA
cdr3_aa: CASSPWTATNTGELFF
cdr3_nt: TGTGCCAGCAGCCCCTGGACGGCCACTAACACCGGGGAGCTGTTTTTT

clone_size: many
v_call: TRBV12-5
j_call: TRBJ1-2
d_call: TRBD1
cdr3_aa: CASAQTGFGYTF
cdr3_nt: TGTGCTAGTGCCCAGACAGGGTTTGGCTACACCTTC

clone_size: many
v_call: TRBV12-3/TRBV12-4
j_call: TRBJ1-5
d_call: TRBD1
cdr3_aa: CASSLTGSGNQPQHF
cdr3_nt: TGTGCCAGCAGCCTGACAGGGTCTGGCAATCAGCCCCAGCATTTT

clone_size: NA
v_call: TRBV27
j_call: TRBJ2-7
d_call: NA
cdr3_aa: CAISVTGPSHEQYF
cdr3_nt: TGTGCCATCAGCGTGACAGGCCCAAGCCACGAGCAGTACTTC

clone_size: many
v_call: TRBV29-1
j_call: TRBJ2-5
d_call: TRBD1
cdr3_aa: CSVEGDRGRETQYF
cdr3_nt: TGCAGCGTTGAGGGGGACAGGGGGCGTGAGACCCAGTACTTC